The clone carrying this T cell receptor beta chain showed up just a few times. Its specificity is unknown. Libraries were prepared by immunoSEQ multiplex PCR; TCRdb keeps only in-frame clonotypes and omits some of them. The table records around 35,000 clones, about 66% of them present only once. Expansion of antigen-specific CD4+ T cells with viral peptide pools was carried out by the ViraFEST assay before sequencing. Isolating CD4+ T cells followed approximately 9 days of culture. Vaccinated participants had no history of SARS-CoV-2 infection and tested negative for nucleocapsid antibodies. Researchers swapped half the medium for IL-2 medium on both days 3 and 7. These data come from a study of vaccination effects on CD4 cells after COVID-19. The study, taken as a whole, reports: Convalescent patients were scarce, and early post-infection timepoints were absent. Within healthy vaccinees, only 1 of 255 vaccine-induced clones displayed cross-reactivity with common cold coronaviruses.

The source is a human donor who received a COVID-19 vaccine. Source: CD4+ T cells from PBMCs cultured with HCoV-OC43 spike peptides, taken before COVID-19 vaccination. The subset denotes: HCoV-OC43 spike overlapping peptide pool stimulation.

CDR3 in DNA: TGTGCCAGCAGCTTAGCAGCCGGGGCCACCGGGGAGCTGTTTTTT. This translates into CASSLAAGATGELFF. This chain joins TRBV7-9 and TRBJ2-2, with D possibly called TRBD1 or TRBD2 (5 bases each). The germline gives CDR1 SEHNR, CDR2 FQNEAQ (reference sequence). The V and J ends lost 0 bases and 4 bases respectively, with 9 bases between them. The CDR3 length is 15 residues.